The 21 T cell receptor beta chains listed next were all sequenced from one sample in a study of blood T cell repertoires in COVID-19. Clones were read by immunoSEQ multiplex PCR, and TCRdb kept only the in-frame ones, dropping some. The sample holds about 250,000 clones; approximately 85% are singletons and the top ten take 5.1%. The specimen sequenced was peripheral blood. The receptors derive from a man in his fifties with active or convalescent COVID-19.

The rearrangement links TRBV18 to TRBJ2-7; 9 nucleotides match TRBD1. The J call may be in error: the DNA end matches TRBJ2-1 better. In germline, CDR1 is KGHSH, CDR2 LQKENI. The CDR3 totals 16 residues. The CDR3 is CASSPRRDRAVNEQFF. The CDR3 region has the DNA TGTGCCAGCTCACCCCGTAGGGACAGGGCTGTTAATGAGCAGTTCTTC.

The count of this clone is one. This chain joins TRBV28 and TRBJ2-5; TRBD2 matches 7 bases. V was clipped by 3 bases and J by 6 bases; unmatched bases: 7. The germline V gene encodes CDR1 MDHEN and CDR2 SYDVKM. The CDR3 has 14 residues. The CDR3 region has the DNA TGTGCCAGCAGTTTGGGCGGGAGTGGAAAGACCCAGTACTTC. This gives the protein CASSLGGSGKTQYF.

V and J are TRBV10-1 and TRBJ2-7, with 7 bases identical to TRBD2. V shed 2 bases, J shed 3 bases, and the junction held 1 base outside the gene matches. Per the germline V gene, CDR1 is WNHNN and CDR2 is SYGVQD (reference sequence). The length of the CDR3 is 13 residues. The CDR3 DNA is TGCGCCAGCAGTGAGGGGGGGGGCTACGAGCAGTACTTC. It yields the protein CASSEGGGYEQYF.

This chain joins TRBV9 and TRBJ1-2, with 7 positions matching TRBD1. CDR1 and CDR2 (germline): SGDLS, YYNGEE. This CDR3 comprises 15 residues. Germline trimming cut 0 bases from V and 7 bases from J; bases unmatched to any gene: 9. This CDR3 reads CASSVEVEGASGYTF. The CDR3 coding sequence is TGTGCCAGCAGCGTAGAGGTTGAGGGGGCGAGTGGCTACACCTTC.

The chain recombines TRBV6-6 with TRBJ2-4, with 9 bases aligning to TRBD2. CDR1 and CDR2 from the germline V gene are MNHNY and SVGAGI (reference sequence). The ends lost 6 bases at V and 0 bases at J; junction bases unmatched: 6. This CDR3 is built from 16 residues. CDR3 region: CASSATSGGAKNIQYF. Here the CDR3 DNA reads TGTGCCAGCAGCGCGACTAGCGGTGGAGCCAAAAACATTCAGTACTTC.

The chain links TRBV18 to TRBJ2-1, with 7 nucleotides matching TRBD2. CDR1 and CDR2 from the germline V gene are KGHSH and LQKENI. The V and J ends lost 1 base and 5 bases, in that order; junction bases with no gene match: 2. This CDR3 is 14 amino acids long. CDR3 in amino acids: CASSPLSGNNEQFF. The CDR3 DNA sequence: TGTGCCAGCTCACCACTCAGCGGGAACAATGAGCAGTTCTTC.

The V gene is TRBV6-2 or TRBV6-3, the J gene TRBJ2-2; 7 bases align to TRBD1. Trimming at V came to 5 bases and at J to 8 bases, leaving 5 bases not matched to a gene. This CDR3 has 13 residues. Germline lookup yields CDR1 MNHEY and CDR2 SVGEGT. The CDR3 here is CASSRQGEGELFF. The CDR3, as DNA: TGTGCCAGCAGTCGACAGGGCGAGGGGGAGCTGTTTTTT.

The chain combines TRBV5-6 with TRBJ2-3; the match to TRBD2 covers 9 bases. This CDR3 spans 15 amino acids. Trimming took 4 bases from V and 0 from J; bases not matched to a gene: 3. The germline CDR1 and CDR2 sequences are SGHDT and YYEEEE. The CDR3 nucleotides read TGTGCCAGCAGCCCAGGACTAGCGAGCACAGATACGCAGTATTTT. It translates to CASSPGLASTDTQYF.

J is TRBJ2-1 and V is TRBV30; 8 nucleotides agree with TRBD1. The V gene end was trimmed by 3 bases and the J gene end by 14 bases; junction bases not matched to a gene: 6. From germline, CDR1 is GTSNPN and CDR2 SVGIG (reference sequence). The CDR3 extends over 11 amino acids. CDR3 region: CAWREYRGEFF. For the CDR3, the DNA is TGTGCCTGGAGGGAGTACAGGGGGGAGTTCTTC.

This chain links TRBV7-6 with TRBJ2-3, with 11 bases fitting TRBD2. The CDR3 runs 17 residues. Germline trimming cut 5 bases from V and 4 bases from J; bases unmatched to any gene: 11. Germline V lookup: CDR1 SGHVS, CDR2 FNYEAQ. The CDR3 sequence: CASSPSTSGTQPDTQYF. The DNA for the CDR3 is TGTGCCAGCAGCCCTTCGACTAGCGGGACCCAACCAGATACGCAGTATTTT.

V usage is TRBV5-5 and J usage is TRBJ2-1; the match to TRBD2 covers 8 bases. The CDR3 totals 16 residues. The germline CDR1 and CDR2 sequences are SGHKS and YYEKEE (reference sequence). Germline trimming cut 1 base from V and 2 bases from J; bases unmatched to any gene: 5. CDR3 DNA sequence: TGTGCCAGCAGCTTGATTGGGACTAGTGCCTACAATGAGCAGTTCTTC. This sequence encodes CASSLIGTSAYNEQFF.

The genes are TRBV6-5 and TRBJ2-1; 10 bases match TRBD1. Germline V gene lookup returns CDR1 MNHEY and CDR2 SVGAGI. This CDR3 comprises 14 residues. With V trimmed by 8 bases and J by 2 bases, 3 bases remained unmatched. The chain's CDR3 is CASRDRGAYNEQFF. The CDR3 region has the DNA TGTGCCAGCCGGGACAGGGGTGCCTACAATGAGCAGTTCTTC.

This clone was seen more than once but under ten times. One end of the junction does not line up with germline, which may come from a read error. V is TRBV5-4 and J is TRBJ1-6; 9 positions match TRBD1. The CDR3 consists of 14 residues. Germline V gene lookup returns CDR1 SGHNT and CDR2 YYREEE (reference sequence). CDR3 coding DNA: TGTGCCAGCAGCTCGACAGGGGGGAATTTACCCCTCCACTTT. Its protein is CASSSTGGNLPLHF.

This chain links TRBV7-8 with TRBJ1-2; tentatively, D is TRBD1 (5 bases). V was clipped by 1 base and J by 6 bases, with 12 bases between them. The length of the CDR3 is 14 residues. CDR1 is SGHVS, CDR2 FQNEAQ, per germline. The CDR3 loop is CASSLVGAGDGYTF. The CDR3, as DNA: TGTGCCAGCAGCTTAGTTGGGGCAGGCGATGGCTACACCTTC.

The rearrangement uses TRBV9 and TRBJ2-2, with D uncertain. Germline loops: CDR1 SGDLS, CDR2 YYNGEE. The CDR3 has 15 residues. V was shortened by 0 bases and J by 1 base, with 7 bases between the two germline ends. CDR3 coding DNA: TGTGCCAGCAGCGTAGCCCCCCTGAACACCGGGGAGCTGTTTTTT. It is translated as CASSVAPLNTGELFF. The complete variable domain, with remaining parts taken from reference TRBV9 and TRBJ2-2, reads DSGVTQTPKHLITATGQRVTLRCSPRSGDLSVYWYQQSLDQGLQFLIQYYNGEERAKGNILERFSAQQFPDLHSELNLSSLELGDSALYFCASSVAPLNTGELFFGEGSRLTVL.

V gene TRBV29-1 combines with J gene TRBJ2-2; TRBD2 matches 9 bases. Germline V gene sequence: CDR1 SQVTM, CDR2 ANQGSEA. The CDR3 extends over 15 amino acids. The ends lost 3 bases at V and 7 bases at J; junction bases unmatched: 9. The CDR3 loop reads CSVEVPSGIGGELFF. For the CDR3, the DNA is TGCAGCGTTGAGGTCCCTAGCGGGATTGGCGGGGAGCTGTTTTTT.

The J gene is TRBJ1-1, the V gene TRBV7-9; D is unclear. CDR1 and CDR2 from the germline V gene are SEHNR and FQNEAQ (reference sequence). V lost 2 bases and J 2 bases, leaving 9 bases between the germline ends. There are 14 residues in the CDR3. The chain's CDR3 is CASSLSHKNTEAFF. CDR3 sequence (DNA): TGTGCCAGCAGCTTATCCCACAAAAACACTGAAGCTTTCTTT.

V usage is TRBV5-4 and J usage is TRBJ2-1; D possibly corresponds to TRBD2 (5 bases). Germline V gives CDR1 SGHNT, CDR2 YYREEE (reference sequence). V lost 0 bases, J lost 13 bases, and 11 bases lay in between. The CDR3 sequence is 12 residues long. DNA for the CDR3: TGTGCCAGCAGCTTGGAGGCCGGGATCCAGTTCTTC. Protein: CASSLEAGIQFF.

The rearrangement joins TRBV10-3 to TRBJ2-3; D is uncertain. Between the trimmed V and J ends, which lost 5 bases and 4 bases, there was a span of 10 bases. Germline-derived CDR1 and CDR2 are ENHRY and SYGVKD. There are 13 residues in the CDR3. Here the CDR3 reads CAISYYGSDTQYF. CDR3 DNA: TGTGCCATCAGTTATTACGGTTCAGATACGCAGTATTTT.

The chain uses TRBV21-1 and TRBJ2-5; TRBD2, the table's D call, was not compared with the DNA. TRBV21-1 is designated a pseudogene. This CDR3 is built from 14 residues. CDR3 amino acids: CASSRCKQQETQYF. The CDR3 DNA is TGTGCCAGCAGCCGTTGCAAGCAACAAGAGACCCAGTACTTC.

V gene TRBV7-9 combines with J gene TRBJ1-2, with TRBD1 matching 9 bases. CDR1 SEHNR and CDR2 FQNEAQ come from the germline V gene (reference sequence). The junction had 5 bases not matched to a gene; V was cut back by 4 bases and J by 2 bases. This CDR3 region has 15 residues. The CDR3 DNA is TGTGCCAGCAGCTGGGGACAGGGCGCAAACTATGGCTACACCTTC. It codes for CASSWGQGANYGYTF.